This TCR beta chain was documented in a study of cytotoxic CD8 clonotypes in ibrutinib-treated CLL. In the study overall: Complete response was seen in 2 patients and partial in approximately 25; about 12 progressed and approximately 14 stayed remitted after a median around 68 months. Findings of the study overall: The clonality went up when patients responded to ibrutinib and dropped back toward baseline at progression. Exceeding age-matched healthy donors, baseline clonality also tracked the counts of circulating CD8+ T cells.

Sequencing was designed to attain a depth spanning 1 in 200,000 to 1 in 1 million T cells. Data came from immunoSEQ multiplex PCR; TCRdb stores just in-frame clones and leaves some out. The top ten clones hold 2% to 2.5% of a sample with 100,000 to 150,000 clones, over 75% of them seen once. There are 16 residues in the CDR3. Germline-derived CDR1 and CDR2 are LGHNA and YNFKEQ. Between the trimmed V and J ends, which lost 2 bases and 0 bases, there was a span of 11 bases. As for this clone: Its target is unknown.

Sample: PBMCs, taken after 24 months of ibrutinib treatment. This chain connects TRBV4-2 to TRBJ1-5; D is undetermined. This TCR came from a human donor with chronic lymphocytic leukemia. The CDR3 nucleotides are TGTGCCAGCAGCCAATCAACCCGGACTAGCAATCAGCCCCAGCATTTT. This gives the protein CASSQSTRTSNQPQHF.